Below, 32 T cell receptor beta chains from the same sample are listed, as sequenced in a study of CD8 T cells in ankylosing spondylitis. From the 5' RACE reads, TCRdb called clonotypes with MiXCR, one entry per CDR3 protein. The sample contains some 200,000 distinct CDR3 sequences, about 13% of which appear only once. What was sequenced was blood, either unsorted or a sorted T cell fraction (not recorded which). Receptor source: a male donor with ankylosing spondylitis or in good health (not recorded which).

The CDR3 nucleotides read TGCGCCAGCAGCTTAGGGACCGGAATCTATGGCTACACCTTC. The encoded protein is CASSLGTGIYGYTF. The chain links TRBV5-1 to TRBJ1-2, with TRBD1 as a possible D gene (5 bases). The CDR3 is 14 amino acids. Trimming took 2 bases from V and 4 from J, leaving 12 bases between them. CDR1 SGHRS and CDR2 YFSETQ come from the germline V gene.

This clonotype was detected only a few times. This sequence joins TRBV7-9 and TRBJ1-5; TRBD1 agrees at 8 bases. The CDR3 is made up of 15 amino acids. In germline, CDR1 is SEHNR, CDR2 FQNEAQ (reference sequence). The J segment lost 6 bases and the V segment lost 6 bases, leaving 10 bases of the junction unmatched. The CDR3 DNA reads TGTGCCAGCAGTACCGGACAGGGAGGAGGTCAGCCCCAGCATTTT. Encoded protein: CASSTGQGGGQPQHF. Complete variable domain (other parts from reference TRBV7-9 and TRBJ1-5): DTGVSQNPRHKITKRGQNVTFRCDPISEHNRLYWYRQTLGQGPEFLTYFQNEAQLEKSRLLSDRFSAERPKGSFSTLEIQRTEQGDSAMYLCASSTGQGGGQPQHFGDGTRLSIL.

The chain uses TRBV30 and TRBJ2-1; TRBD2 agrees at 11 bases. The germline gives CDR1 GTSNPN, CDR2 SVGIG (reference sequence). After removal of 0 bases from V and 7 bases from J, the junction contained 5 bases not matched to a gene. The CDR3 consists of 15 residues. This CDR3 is CAWSVLLAGGNEQFF. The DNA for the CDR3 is TGTGCCTGGAGTGTACTTCTAGCGGGGGGAAATGAGCAGTTCTTC.

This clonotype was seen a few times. In DNA form, the CDR3 reads TGTGCCTGGAGTGTAGGAACCCAGGTCGAGCAGTACTTC. It translates to CAWSVGTQVEQYF. The J gene is TRBJ2-7, the V gene TRBV30; no firm D call. The CDR3 has 13 amino acids. With 0 bases removed from V and 6 bases from J, the gap between germline ends came to 12 bases. From germline, CDR1 is GTSNPN and CDR2 SVGIG (reference sequence).

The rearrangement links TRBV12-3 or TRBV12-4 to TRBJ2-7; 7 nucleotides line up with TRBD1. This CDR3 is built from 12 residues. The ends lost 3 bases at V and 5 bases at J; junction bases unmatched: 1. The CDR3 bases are TGTGCCAGCAGTTTGACAGGGCACGAGCAGTACTTC. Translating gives CASSLTGHEQYF.

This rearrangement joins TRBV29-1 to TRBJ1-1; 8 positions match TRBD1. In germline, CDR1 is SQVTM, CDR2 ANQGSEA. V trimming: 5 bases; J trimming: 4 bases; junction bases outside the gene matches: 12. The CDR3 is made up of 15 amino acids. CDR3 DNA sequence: TGCAGCGTTCAAGGACAGGGAGGCCGGGCCACTGAAGCTTTCTTT. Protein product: CSVQGQGGRATEAFF.

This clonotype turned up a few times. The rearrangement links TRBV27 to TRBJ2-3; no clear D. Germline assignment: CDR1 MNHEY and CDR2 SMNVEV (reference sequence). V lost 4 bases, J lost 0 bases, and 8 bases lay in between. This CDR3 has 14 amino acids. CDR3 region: CASSSRTSTDTQYF. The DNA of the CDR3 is TGTGCCAGCAGTTCGCGGACGAGCACAGATACGCAGTATTTT.

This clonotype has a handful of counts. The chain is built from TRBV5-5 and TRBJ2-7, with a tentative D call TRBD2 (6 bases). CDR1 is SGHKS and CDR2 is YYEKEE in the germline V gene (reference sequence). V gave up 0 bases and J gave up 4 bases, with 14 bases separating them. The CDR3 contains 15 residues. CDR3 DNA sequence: TGTGCCAGCAGCTTGGCATTCAGGAGGGCATACGAGCAGTACTTC. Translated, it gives CASSLAFRRAYEQYF.

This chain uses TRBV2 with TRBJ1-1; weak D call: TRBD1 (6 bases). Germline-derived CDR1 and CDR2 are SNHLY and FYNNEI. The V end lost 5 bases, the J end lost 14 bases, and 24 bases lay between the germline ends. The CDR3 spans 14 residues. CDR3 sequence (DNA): TGTGCCAGCAGTCGACCCTGGGGGGGCCCTATCGACTTCTTT. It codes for CASSRPWGGPIDFF. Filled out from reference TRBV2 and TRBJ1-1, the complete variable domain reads EPEVTQTPSHQVTQMGQEVILRCVPISNHLYFYWYRQILGQKVEFLVSFYNNEISEKSEIFDDQFSVERPDGSNFTLKIRSTKLEDSAMYFCASSRPWGGPIDFFGQGTRLTVV.

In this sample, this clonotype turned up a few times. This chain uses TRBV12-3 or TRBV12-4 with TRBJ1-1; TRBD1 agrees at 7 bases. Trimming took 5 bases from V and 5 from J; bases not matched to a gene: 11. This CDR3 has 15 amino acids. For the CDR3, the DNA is TGTGCCAGCAGTAACCTTCCGGGACAGTGGACTGAAGCTTTCTTT. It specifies CASSNLPGQWTEAFF.

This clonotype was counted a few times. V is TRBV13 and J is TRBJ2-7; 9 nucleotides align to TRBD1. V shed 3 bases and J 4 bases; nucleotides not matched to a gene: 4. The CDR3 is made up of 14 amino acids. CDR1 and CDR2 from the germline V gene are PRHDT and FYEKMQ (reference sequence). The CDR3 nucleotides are TGTGCCAGCAGCTTCGGGACAGGGAGGTACGAGCAGTACTTC. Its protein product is CASSFGTGRYEQYF.

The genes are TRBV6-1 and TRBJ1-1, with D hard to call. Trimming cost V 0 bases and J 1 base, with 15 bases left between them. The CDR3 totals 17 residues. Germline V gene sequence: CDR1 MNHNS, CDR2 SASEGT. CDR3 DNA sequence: TGTGCCAGCAGTGAAGCGTATAGCGTTTGGCAGAACACTGAAGCTTTCTTT. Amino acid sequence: CASSEAYSVWQNTEAFF.

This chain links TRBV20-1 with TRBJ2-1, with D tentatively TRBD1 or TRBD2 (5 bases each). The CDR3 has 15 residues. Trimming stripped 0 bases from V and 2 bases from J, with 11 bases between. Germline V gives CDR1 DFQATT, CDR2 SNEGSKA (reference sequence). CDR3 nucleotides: TGCAGTGCTAGAGATGGGGGTACGGCCTACAATGAGCAGTTCTTC. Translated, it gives CSARDGGTAYNEQFF.

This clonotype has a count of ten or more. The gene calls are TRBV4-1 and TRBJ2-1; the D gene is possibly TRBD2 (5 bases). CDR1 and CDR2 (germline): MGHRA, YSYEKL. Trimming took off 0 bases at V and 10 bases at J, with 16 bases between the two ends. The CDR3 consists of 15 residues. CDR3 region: CASSQDGRGIVEQFF. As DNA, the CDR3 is TGCGCCAGCAGCCAAGATGGGAGAGGGATAGTCGAGCAGTTCTTC.

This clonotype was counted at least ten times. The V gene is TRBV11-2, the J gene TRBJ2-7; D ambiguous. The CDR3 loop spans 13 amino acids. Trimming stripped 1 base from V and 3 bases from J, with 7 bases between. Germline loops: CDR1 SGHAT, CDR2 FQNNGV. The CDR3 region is CASSLGVDYEQYF. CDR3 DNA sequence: TGTGCCAGCAGCTTAGGGGTCGACTACGAGCAGTACTTC.

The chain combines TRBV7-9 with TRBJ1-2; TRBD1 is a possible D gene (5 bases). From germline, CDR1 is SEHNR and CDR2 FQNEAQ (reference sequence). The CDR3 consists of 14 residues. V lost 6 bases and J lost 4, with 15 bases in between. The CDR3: CASSPRADSYGYTF. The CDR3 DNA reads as TGTGCCAGCAGTCCAAGGGCTGACAGCTATGGCTACACCTTC. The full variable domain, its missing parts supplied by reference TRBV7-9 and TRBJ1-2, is DTGVSQNPRHKITKRGQNVTFRCDPISEHNRLYWYRQTLGQGPEFLTYFQNEAQLEKSRLLSDRFSAERPKGSFSTLEIQRTEQGDSAMYLCASSPRADSYGYTFGSGTRLTVV.

The CDR3 spells CASRPQGGNTEAFF. The CDR3 DNA reads as TGTGCCAGCAGGCCTCAGGGGGGAAACACTGAAGCTTTCTTT. V gene TRBV27 combines with J gene TRBJ1-1; 7 bases are a match to TRBD1. The germline V gene has CDR1 MNHEY and CDR2 SMNVEV (reference sequence). CDR3 length: 14 residues. After removal of 6 bases from V and 2 bases from J, the junction contained 6 bases not matched to a gene.

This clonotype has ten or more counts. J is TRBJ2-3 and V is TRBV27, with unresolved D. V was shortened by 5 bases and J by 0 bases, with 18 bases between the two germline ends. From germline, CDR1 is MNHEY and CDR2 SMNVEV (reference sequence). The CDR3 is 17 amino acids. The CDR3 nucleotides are TGTGCCAGCAGTCGTTCTTTGCTATCTTCTAGCACAGATACGCAGTATTTT. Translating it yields CASSRSLLSSSTDTQYF.

For the CDR3, the DNA is TGCGCCAGCAGCCCCCCCCCTGGTGGAGGCGGGGAGCTGTTTTTT. Protein sequence: CASSPPPGGGGELFF. J is TRBJ2-2 and V is TRBV4-1; tentatively, D is TRBD2 (5 bases). The CDR3 consists of 15 residues. V was pared by 4 bases and J by 7 bases, with 16 bases between. Germline-derived CDR1 and CDR2 are MGHRA and YSYEKL.

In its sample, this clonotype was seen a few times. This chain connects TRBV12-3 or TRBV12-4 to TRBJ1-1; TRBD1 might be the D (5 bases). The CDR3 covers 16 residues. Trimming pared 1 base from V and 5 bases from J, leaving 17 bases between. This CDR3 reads CASSLEAAGHTTEAFF. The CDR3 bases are TGTGCCAGCAGTTTAGAAGCTGCAGGGCACACGACTGAAGCTTTCTTT.

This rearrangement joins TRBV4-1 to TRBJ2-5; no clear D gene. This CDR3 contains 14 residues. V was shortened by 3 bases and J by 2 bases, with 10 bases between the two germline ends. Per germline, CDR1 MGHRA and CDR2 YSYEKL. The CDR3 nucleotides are TGCGCCAGCAGCCACCCACTTGGTCAAGAGACCCAGTACTTC. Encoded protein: CASSHPLGQETQYF.

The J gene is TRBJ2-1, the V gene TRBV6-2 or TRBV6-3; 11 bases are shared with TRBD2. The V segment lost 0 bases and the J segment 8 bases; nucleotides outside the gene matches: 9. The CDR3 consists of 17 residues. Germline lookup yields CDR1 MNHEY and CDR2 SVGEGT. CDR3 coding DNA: TGTGCCAGCAGTTACTCGGTGGCTAGCGGGAGGAGGTATGAGCAGTTCTTC. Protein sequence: CASSYSVASGRRYEQFF.

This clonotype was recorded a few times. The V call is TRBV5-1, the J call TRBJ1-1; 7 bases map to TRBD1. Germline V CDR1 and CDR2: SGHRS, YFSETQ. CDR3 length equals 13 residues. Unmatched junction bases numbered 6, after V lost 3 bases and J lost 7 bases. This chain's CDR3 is CASSWDSGGEAFF. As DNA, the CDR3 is TGCGCCAGCAGCTGGGACAGCGGGGGTGAAGCTTTCTTT.

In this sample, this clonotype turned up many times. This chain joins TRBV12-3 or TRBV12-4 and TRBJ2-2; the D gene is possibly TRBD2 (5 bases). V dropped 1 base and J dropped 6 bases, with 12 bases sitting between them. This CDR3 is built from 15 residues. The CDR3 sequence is CASSLGSDWPGELFF. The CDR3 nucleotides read TGTGCCAGCAGTTTAGGTAGCGATTGGCCCGGGGAGCTGTTTTTT.

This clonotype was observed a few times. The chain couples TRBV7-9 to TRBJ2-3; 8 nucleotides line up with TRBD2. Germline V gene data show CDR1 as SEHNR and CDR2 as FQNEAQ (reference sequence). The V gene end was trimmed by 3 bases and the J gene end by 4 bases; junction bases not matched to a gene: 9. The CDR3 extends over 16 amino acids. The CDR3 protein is CASSFSGERGPDTQYF. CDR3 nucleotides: TGTGCCAGCAGCTTTTCGGGGGAGCGGGGGCCAGATACGCAGTATTTT.

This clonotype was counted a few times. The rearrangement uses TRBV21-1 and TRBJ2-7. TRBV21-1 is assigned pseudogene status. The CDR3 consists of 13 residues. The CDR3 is CASIYLLRDEQYF. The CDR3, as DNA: TGTGCCAGCATCTACCTACTGCGAGACGAGCAGTACTTC.

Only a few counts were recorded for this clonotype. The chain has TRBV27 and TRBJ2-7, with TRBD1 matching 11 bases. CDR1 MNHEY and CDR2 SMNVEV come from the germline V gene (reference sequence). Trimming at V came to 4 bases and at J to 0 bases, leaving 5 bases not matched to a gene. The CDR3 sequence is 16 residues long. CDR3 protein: CASSYRGTGGSYEQYF. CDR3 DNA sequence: TGTGCCAGCAGTTATAGGGGGACAGGGGGCTCCTACGAGCAGTACTTC.

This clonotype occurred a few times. The CDR3 coding sequence is TGTGCCAGCAGCTTAGCTTCAGGGGGCTTAAATGGCTACACCTTC. Its protein is CASSLASGGLNGYTF. The J gene is TRBJ1-2, the V gene TRBV11-2; 8 nucleotides agree with TRBD1. After removal of 1 base from V and 6 bases from J, the junction contained 7 bases not matched to a gene. There are 15 residues in the CDR3. Germline V gives CDR1 SGHAT, CDR2 FQNNGV.

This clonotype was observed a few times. Written as DNA, the CDR3 is TGTGCCAGCAGCTGGGGATCAACGGGTTCCGAGCAGTACTTC. Amino acid sequence: CASSWGSTGSEQYF. The V and J genes are TRBV13 and TRBJ2-7; D unclear. The CDR3 is 14 residues long. Germline CDR1 reads PRHDT; CDR2 reads FYEKMQ (reference sequence). V dropped 4 bases and J dropped 6 bases, with 16 bases sitting between them.

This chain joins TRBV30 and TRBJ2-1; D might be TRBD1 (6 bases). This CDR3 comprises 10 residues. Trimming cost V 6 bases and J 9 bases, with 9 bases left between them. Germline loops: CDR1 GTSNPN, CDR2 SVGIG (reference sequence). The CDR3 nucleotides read TGTGCCTGTACCAGGGGTGAGCAGTTCTTC. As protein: CACTRGEQFF.

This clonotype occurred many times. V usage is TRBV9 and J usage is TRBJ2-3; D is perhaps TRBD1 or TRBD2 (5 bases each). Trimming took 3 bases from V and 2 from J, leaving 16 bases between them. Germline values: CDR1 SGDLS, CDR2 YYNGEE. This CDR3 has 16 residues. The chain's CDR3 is CASSDRDGQSTDTQYF. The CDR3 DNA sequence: TGTGCCAGCAGCGACCGGGACGGTCAATCCACAGATACGCAGTATTTT.

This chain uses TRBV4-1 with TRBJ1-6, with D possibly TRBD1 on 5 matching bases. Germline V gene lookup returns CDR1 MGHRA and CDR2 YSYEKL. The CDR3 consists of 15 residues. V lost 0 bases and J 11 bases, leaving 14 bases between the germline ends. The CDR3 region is CASSQEGGLGAPLHF. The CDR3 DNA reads TGCGCCAGCAGCCAAGAAGGAGGCCTAGGGGCACCCCTCCACTTT.